Sequencing of this T cell receptor (beta chain) was carried out in a study of shared clonotypes between healthy human individuals (TCRdb year 2020). For the wider study: The cohort comprised two women and a few men aged 18 to 49 years. The study deeply sequenced blood TCR repertoires of several healthy adults to estimate repertoire size and the extent of clonotype sharing between individuals. To increase sequencing depth and limit assay-specific biases, different laboratories used diverse techniques to prepare libraries and sequence TCR repertoires. Between about 0.9 and 10 billion PBMCs per donor were obtained by leukapheresis.

As to this clone: Its antigen target is currently unknown. No base-level quality is on record; no much larger clone is a single base apart.

Using the deep immunoSEQ assay, TCR CDR3 regions were amplified from genomic DNA by multiplex PCR. Genomic DNA extracted from each cell subset was distributed evenly over all wells of several immunoSEQ 96-well plates, and each plate served as one replicate. Each replicate PCR for unsorted PBMC received approximately 300 ng genomic DNA, equal to tens of thousands of T cell genomes. Genomic DNA from unsorted PBMC was sequenced over ten immunoSEQ deep assay plates. Purified libraries were measured with a Qubit 3.0 fluorometer, size-checked on a Bioanalyzer 2100, and measured again with the KAPA Library Quantification kit. A separate single-read 150-cycle Illumina NextSeq 550 flow cell was used to sequence each immunoSEQ 96-well plate. In the original analysis: Because only junctional sequences without quality scores were contained in the immunoSEQ output, filtering matching that applied to full-length reads could not be performed. Sequences were annotated with PyIR, a Python wrapper for IgBLAST v1.9, and V/J genes and CDR3 were assigned using IMGT germline references. Any read was removed if the V/J assignment was weak (E-value above 1e-6), the CDR3 was missing, or the read contained stop codons, out-of-frame junctions, or ambiguous translated residues. A V3J clonotype was defined by an identical inferred V gene, J gene, and CDR3 amino acid sequence. To compute the percentage overlap between repertoires, the number of shared unique clonotypes was divided by the size of the smaller repertoire. Richness of each repertoire was evaluated using RTK rarefaction, the Chao1 estimator, and Recon v2.1 estimates of unobserved clonotypes. This immuneACCESS table, as held by TCRdb, lists in-frame sequences with V and J called but not all clones. Of the missing ones, under half trace to an unresolved V gene in checked studies; the others have no known cause. V and J calls and clone size are those listed in that table; D and trimming were worked out from the DNA. Recorded for this sample are a few hundred thousand clones; more than 70% of them occurred a single time. 12% of the sample goes to the ten largest clones.

The CDR3 has 13 amino acids, counting the end cysteine and phenylalanine. Only the CDR3 region is kept as DNA, spanning 39 bases read in frame from base 1. The CDR1 and CDR2 encoded by the germline V gene are SGDLS and YYNGEE. A distance of 13 bases separates the germline ends of V and J, which lose 3 bases and 6 bases respectively. Donors were healthy HIV-negative adults with no recently reported acute infections or vaccinations. Every donor was a Caucasian adult residing in Nashville, Tennessee, USA. For unsorted samples, tens of millions of PBMCs were counted, and genomic DNA was extracted using the QIAamp DNA Blood Mini kit. After blood collection by leukapheresis, PBMCs were isolated using Ficoll-Histopaque density gradient centrifugation and then cryopreserved in the vapor phase of liquid nitrogen. Overall study results and their limits: Pairwise subsampling led to the expectation that sequencing depth would affect the degree of clonotype sharing among donors. Sampling was restricted to blood, and TCR repertoires in tissues likely differ from the TCR repertoires found in blood. The genetic and exposure-history diversity represented was limited by the small number of donors.

Sequences were obtained from PBMCs. The TCR originated in a woman aged 40 to 49 in good health. Some clones in this sample may be carry-over from other donors' samples. Recombination linked TRBV9 to TRBJ2-7, with an unclear D gene assignment. The CDR3: CASSGIPTGEQYF. The nucleotide sequence reads TGTGCCAGCAGCGGGATCCCAACGGGCGAGCAGTACTTC.